Below, 28 T cell receptor beta chains from the same sample are listed, as sequenced in a study of shared clonotypes between healthy human individuals. Method: immunoSEQ multiplex PCR; TCRdb's copy keeps in-frame clones and lacks some. The sample contains about 480,000 clones, 79% of which appear only once. Material: PBMCs. The receptors originated from a woman in her thirties or forties in good health. Some clones in this sample may be carry-over from other donors' samples.

The rearrangement joins TRBV7-8 to TRBJ2-7, with no clear D. The V gene lost 5 bases and the J gene lost 5 bases, with 10 bases spanning the gap. Per germline, CDR1 SGHVS and CDR2 FQNEAQ. CDR3 length: 12 amino acids. CDR3 sequence (DNA): TGTGCCAGCAGCCCCAAGGTAGACGAGCAGTACTTC. It is translated as CASSPKVDEQYF. Full variable domain (rest looked up from reference TRBV7-8 and TRBJ2-7): GAGVSQSPRYKVAKRGQDVALRCDPISGHVSLFWYQQALGQGPEFLTYFQNEAQLDKSGLPSDRFFAERPEGSVSTLKIQRTQQEDSAVYLCASSPKVDEQYFGPGTRLTVT.

This clone has a handful of counts. This chain links TRBV7-6 with TRBJ2-2, with D maybe TRBD2 (5 bases). The CDR3 is 11 residues long. V was trimmed by 8 bases and J by 4 bases, leaving 5 bases between them. Germline CDR1 is SGHVS and CDR2 is FNYEAQ. This chain's CDR3 is CASGGTGELFF. CDR3 nucleotides: TGTGCCAGCGGAGGCACCGGGGAGCTGTTTTTT.

The genes are TRBV6-1 and TRBJ2-1, with D tentatively TRBD2 (5 bases). The germline CDR1 and CDR2 sequences are MNHNS and SASEGT. The V and J ends lost 11 bases and 2 bases respectively, with 19 bases between them. The CDR3 has 15 amino acids. The CDR3 protein is CAGGGNTGTYNEQFF. The CDR3 bases are TGTGCCGGCGGTGGCAATACGGGAACCTACAATGAGCAGTTCTTC.

Of note for this clone: It may be a read error: a sequence one base away is much more abundant. Other DNA sequences in this sample translate to the same CDR3. The genes are TRBV28 and TRBJ1-1; a possible D gene is TRBD1 (5 bases). The V end lost 5 bases, the J end lost 1 base, and 11 bases lay between the germline ends. The CDR3 is 14 residues long. The germline V gene encodes CDR1 MDHEN and CDR2 SYDVKM. Here the CDR3 reads CASSIPRANTEAFF. The CDR3 bases are TGTGCCAGCAGTATCCCCAGGGCGAACACTGAAGCTTTCTTT.

The table lists this clone with many counts. This chain's CDR3 is CASSIGTANTEAFF. CDR3 DNA sequence: TGTGCCAGCAGCATCGGGACAGCGAACACTGAAGCTTTCTTT. The chain carries TRBV7-2 and TRBJ1-1, with 7 bases matching TRBD1. Trimming cost V 5 bases and J 1 base; bases outside gene matches: 4. The germline V gene encodes CDR1 SGHTA and CDR2 FQGNSA. The CDR3 runs to 14 residues.

The chain recombines TRBV6-1 with TRBJ2-1; 14 positions match TRBD2. The CDR3 runs 19 residues. V lost 2 bases and J lost 6; bases outside the gene matches: 12. In germline, CDR1 is MNHNS, CDR2 SASEGT. For the CDR3, the DNA is TGTGCCAGCAGTGAATATATGGTGGGACTAGCGGGAGCCACCAATGAGCAGTTCTTC. It yields the protein CASSEYMVGLAGATNEQFF.

This rearrangement joins TRBV5-4 to TRBJ1-5; 9 bases are shared with TRBD1. With V trimmed by 4 bases and J by 3 bases, 5 bases remained unmatched. Germline assignment: CDR1 SGHNT and CDR2 YYREEE (reference sequence). The CDR3 has 15 amino acids. The CDR3 sequence is CASSIDRGDNQPQHF. DNA of the CDR3: TGTGCCAGCAGCATCGACAGGGGGGACAATCAGCCCCAGCATTTT.

This clone appeared once. This chain connects TRBV2 to TRBJ2-1; 7 bases are shared with TRBD1. Germline V CDR1 and CDR2: SNHLY, FYNNEI. The CDR3 runs to 14 residues. Germline trimming cut 8 bases from V and 12 bases from J; bases unmatched to any gene: 16. CDR3: CASRKGGAGNRQFF. The CDR3 nucleotides read TGTGCCAGCCGAAAAGGGGGCGCTGGCAATCGGCAGTTCTTC.

As for this clone: A much larger clone sits a single nucleotide away, making a read error possible. The genes are TRBV28 and TRBJ2-7; 9 nucleotides align to TRBD2. The V gene end was trimmed by 2 bases and the J gene end by 6 bases; junction bases not matched to a gene: 8. The V gene's germline CDR1 is MDHEN and CDR2 SYDVKM. The CDR3 is 15 amino acids. CDR3 sequence (DNA): TGTGCCAGCAGTTTAACTGGCGGGAGGGCCGGCGAGCAGTACTTC. It codes for CASSLTGGRAGEQYF. Full variable domain (missing parts from reference TRBV28 and TRBJ2-7): DVKVTQSSRYLVKRTGEKVFLECVQDMDHENMFWYRQDPGLGLRLIYFSYDVKMKEKGDIPEGYSVSREKKERFSLILESASTNQTSMYLCASSLTGGRAGEQYFGPGTRLTVT.

Concerning this clone itself: A far larger clone differs by one base, so this is likely a read error. This chain joins TRBV5-1 and TRBJ2-3, with D perhaps matching TRBD1 (5 bases). CDR3 length equals 14 residues. CDR1 is SGHRS, CDR2 YFSETQ, per germline. This chain's CDR3 is CASSLVAVTGTQYF. The DNA for the CDR3 is TGCGCCAGCAGCTTGGTGGCAGTCACAGGTACGCAGTATTTT.

The V gene is TRBV9, the J gene TRBJ2-1; D is unresolved. Trimming shortened V by 0 bases and J by 3 bases, and 13 bases separated the two germline ends. The V gene's germline CDR1 is SGDLS and CDR2 YYNGEE. The CDR3 extends over 16 amino acids. The chain's CDR3 is CASSVGFSALYNEQFF. The CDR3, as DNA: TGTGCCAGCAGCGTAGGGTTTTCCGCCCTCTACAATGAGCAGTTCTTC.

Only a few counts were recorded for this clone. V is TRBV6-1 and J is TRBJ2-7; D unresolved. The germline CDR1 and CDR2 sequences are MNHNS and SASEGT. Deletions cut 8 bases from V and 3 bases from J, with 14 bases between. This CDR3 is built from 13 residues. In nucleotides, the CDR3 is TGTGCCAGCGGGTTGTCGATGCGCTACGAGCAGTACTTC. It translates to CASGLSMRYEQYF.

The V gene is TRBV6-6, the J gene TRBJ2-7; 7 bases fit TRBD1. This CDR3 comprises 15 residues. The ends lost 0 bases at V and 0 bases at J; junction bases unmatched: 2. Per germline, CDR1 MNHNY and CDR2 SVGAGI (reference sequence). DNA of the CDR3: TGTGCCAGCAGTTACTCTACAGGGGACTCCTACGAGCAGTACTTC. Amino acids: CASSYSTGDSYEQYF.

V gene TRBV5-5 combines with J gene TRBJ2-5, with D perhaps TRBD2 (6 bases). The assigned J gene may be wrong: the sequence end matches TRBJ2-7 better. Germline CDR1 and CDR2: SGHKS and YYEKEE (reference sequence). The CDR3 loop spans 13 amino acids. The CDR3 spells CASSLRGSYEQYF. The CDR3 DNA sequence: TGTGCCAGCAGCTTGCGGGGGTCCTACGAGCAGTACTTC.

The V call is TRBV5-8, the J call TRBJ2-7; D unresolved. Trimming took 4 bases from V and 0 from J, leaving 11 bases between them. CDR1 SGHTS and CDR2 YDEGEE come from the germline V gene. CDR3 size: 14 residues. The CDR3 sequence is CASSPYSSSYEQYF. CDR3 in DNA: TGTGCCAGCAGCCCATATTCGAGCTCCTACGAGCAGTACTTC.

The J gene is TRBJ1-2, the V gene TRBV9; 10 nucleotides match TRBD1. The V segment lost 3 bases and the J segment 5 bases; nucleotides outside the gene matches: 10. The V gene's germline CDR1 is SGDLS and CDR2 YYNGEE. The CDR3 is made up of 16 amino acids. The CDR3 sequence is CASSGKRTGGIYGYTF. The CDR3 DNA reads TGTGCCAGCAGCGGTAAAAGGACAGGGGGGATTTATGGCTACACCTTC. Based on the CDR3 plus reference TRBV9 and TRBJ1-2, the full variable domain is DSGVTQTPKHLITATGQRVTLRCSPRSGDLSVYWYQQSLDQGLQFLIQYYNGEERAKGNILERFSAQQFPDLHSELNLSSLELGDSALYFCASSGKRTGGIYGYTFGSGTRLTVV.

The CDR3: CASSLGGRGRGTTEAFF. The CDR3 nucleotides read TGTGCCAGCAGCTTAGGCGGCAGGGGGCGCGGGACCACTGAAGCTTTCTTT. The chain couples TRBV7-2 to TRBJ1-1; 8 bases align to TRBD1. The germline CDR1 and CDR2 sequences are SGHTA and FQGNSA. The CDR3 sequence is 17 residues long. J was trimmed by 4 bases and V by 1 base; bases with no gene match: 11.

This clone was seen a single time. The chain recombines TRBV29-1 with TRBJ1-2; 8 bases are shared with TRBD1. V lost 3 bases to trimming and J lost 8 bases; unmatched junction nucleotides: 5. Germline CDR1 and CDR2: SQVTM and ANQGSEA. CDR3 size: 12 residues. The CDR3 coding sequence is TGCAGCGTTGATTCAGGGGGCGGGGGCTACACCTTC. Translation: CSVDSGGGGYTF.

The rearrangement uses TRBV29-1 and TRBJ1-1; D not resolved. V was cut by 5 bases and J by 1 base, with 17 bases left in between. Germline V CDR1 and CDR2: SQVTM, ANQGSEA. The CDR3 is 15 residues long. CDR3 DNA: TGCAGCGTTCTTAAAGCATTGGCACAGAACACTGAAGCTTTCTTT. This gives the protein CSVLKALAQNTEAFF.

This chain uses TRBV7-2 with TRBJ2-1; 11 bases are shared with TRBD2. The CDR3 has 14 amino acids. Trimming took 5 bases from V and 5 from J; bases not matched to a gene: 2. Germline V lookup: CDR1 SGHTA, CDR2 FQGNSA. CDR3 amino acids: CASSRLAGNNEQFF. For the CDR3, the DNA is TGTGCCAGCAGCAGACTAGCGGGAAACAATGAGCAGTTCTTC.

This clone was detected only a few times. The chain carries TRBV6-1 and TRBJ2-5; 7 bases agree with TRBD1. Germline V CDR1 and CDR2: MNHNS, SASEGT. Trimming took 4 bases from V and 5 from J; bases not matched to a gene: 7. This CDR3 comprises 14 residues. The chain's CDR3 is CASSGHRGMETQYF. The CDR3 DNA reads as TGTGCCAGCAGTGGCCACAGGGGAATGGAGACCCAGTACTTC.

The chain combines TRBV6-5 with TRBJ2-1; D is perhaps TRBD2 (6 bases). The CDR3 sequence is 16 residues long. Germline V gene lookup returns CDR1 MNHEY and CDR2 SVGAGI. The germline V and J ends were trimmed by 4 bases and 7 bases, with 20 bases remaining between them. The CDR3 sequence: CASSWGWGGKVNEQFF. CDR3 nucleotides: TGTGCCAGCAGTTGGGGGTGGGGCGGGAAAGTGAATGAGCAGTTCTTC.

The chain uses TRBV11-3 and TRBJ2-1; tentative D call: TRBD2 (6 bases). The germline V gene encodes CDR1 SGHNT and CDR2 YENEEA. There are 14 residues in the CDR3. The ends were cut back, 3 bases at V and 4 bases at J, with 10 bases in the middle. CDR3 bases: TGTGCCAGCAGCTTCCGGGAGTCTTACAATGAGCAGTTCTTC. Residues: CASSFRESYNEQFF.

About this clone itself: With a much larger clone just one base away, this may be a read error. The V and J genes are TRBV14 and TRBJ2-1; 9 nucleotides align to TRBD1. Germline V gene lookup returns CDR1 SGHDN and CDR2 FVKESK. The length of the CDR3 is 20 residues. The trim removed 5 bases at V and 1 base at J, leaving 18 bases unmatched. This CDR3 reads CASSFTTGTGRFESYNEQFF. Written as DNA, the CDR3 is TGTGCCAGCAGCTTTACGACCGGGACAGGGAGGTTTGAGTCCTACAATGAGCAGTTCTTC.

This chain uses TRBV5-4 with TRBJ2-3; 8 positions agree with TRBD1. CDR1 is SGHNT, CDR2 YYREEE, per germline (reference sequence). This CDR3 has 15 residues. With V trimmed by 4 bases and J by 2 bases, 6 bases remained unmatched. The CDR3 loop is CASSPDRGFTDTQYF. The CDR3 DNA sequence: TGTGCCAGCAGCCCCGACAGGGGTTTCACAGATACGCAGTATTTT.

The genes are TRBV27 and TRBJ2-1, with 10 positions matching TRBD2. CDR1 MNHEY and CDR2 SMNVEV come from the germline V gene (reference sequence). The CDR3 has 16 residues. V was clipped by 2 bases and J by 5 bases; unmatched bases: 6. The CDR3, as DNA: TGTGCCAGCAGTTTAGCAGCGGGAGGGGTTGACAATGAGCAGTTCTTC. This codes for CASSLAAGGVDNEQFF.

The gene calls are TRBV5-4 and TRBJ2-2; D remains unclear. Germline lookup yields CDR1 SGHNT and CDR2 YYREEE (reference sequence). V lost 0 bases and J 1 base, leaving 7 bases between the germline ends. CDR3 size: 15 residues. The CDR3 spells CASSLDSRNTGELFF. The CDR3 bases are TGTGCCAGCAGCTTGGACTCTAGGAACACCGGGGAGCTGTTTTTT.

Here the CDR3 DNA reads TGTGCCAGACGACAGGGACCTCGCAACAACTATGGCTACACCTTC. Amino acid sequence: CARRQGPRNNYGYTF. The J gene is TRBJ1-2, the V gene TRBV5-3, with 7 bases identical to TRBD1. TRBV5-3 is known as an ORF, though its function is uncertain. After removal of 7 bases from V and 2 bases from J, the junction contained 11 bases not matched to a gene. This CDR3 comprises 15 residues.